The 9 T cell receptor beta chains below were found in one sample sequenced in a study of long-term antiretroviral therapy in people with HIV. Assay version v3.0 of immunoSEQ was used, and it was run at survey level. The protocol was immunoSEQ multiplex PCR, while the TCRdb copy is restricted to in-frame clones and leaves out a portion. The table shows around 22,000 clones, with around 95% occurring only once. The sample in question was unsorted PBMCs, obtained 4.9 years after starting antiretroviral therapy. All receptors derive from a woman in her 50s with HIV.

The chain combines TRBV5-1 with TRBJ2-1; D not resolved. V lost 0 bases to trimming and J lost 4 bases, with 5 bases between them. The CDR3 is made up of 13 amino acids. Looked up from germline, CDR1 is SGHRS and CDR2 is YFSETQ. CDR3 sequence (DNA): TGCGCCAGCAGCTTGGGGGAATACAATGAGCAGTTCTTC. It encodes CASSLGEYNEQFF.

This chain uses TRBV6-4 with TRBJ1-1; tentatively, D is TRBD1 (5 bases). The V gene lost 5 bases and the J gene lost 0 bases, with 10 bases spanning the gap. Per the germline V gene, CDR1 is MRHNA and CDR2 is SNTAGT. CDR3 length: 14 residues. The CDR3 DNA sequence: TGTGCCAGCAGTCAAGGGGCCATGAACACTGAAGCTTTCTTT. Translating gives CASSQGAMNTEAFF.

The chain employs TRBV5-1 and TRBJ2-2; D is possibly TRBD1 (6 bases). V was shortened by 0 bases and J by 4 bases, with 16 bases between the two germline ends. This CDR3 region has 17 residues. Germline assignment: CDR1 SGHRS and CDR2 YFSETQ. CDR3 loop: CASSLDLRQGGTGELFF. The CDR3 bases are TGCGCCAGCAGCTTGGATTTGCGTCAAGGGGGCACCGGGGAGCTGTTTTTT.

The J gene is TRBJ2-3, the V gene TRBV7-8, with 11 positions matching TRBD2. Germline-derived CDR1 and CDR2 are SGHVS and FQNEAQ. The J segment lost 6 bases and the V segment lost 1 base, leaving 6 bases of the junction unmatched. The CDR3 consists of 16 residues. CDR3 loop: CASSLGVAGGLDTQYF. In nucleotides, the CDR3 is TGTGCCAGCAGCTTAGGGGTAGCGGGAGGGCTCGATACGCAGTATTTT.

The chain links TRBV9 to TRBJ2-1; 10 bases line up with TRBD2. The germline CDR1 and CDR2 sequences are SGDLS and YYNGEE. The junction had 8 bases not matched to a gene; V was cut back by 2 bases and J by 0 bases. CDR3 length: 18 amino acids. This chain's CDR3 is CASSVTSGKGSSYNEQFF. In DNA, the CDR3 is TGTGCCAGCAGCGTTACTAGCGGGAAAGGAAGCTCCTACAATGAGCAGTTCTTC.

V gene TRBV15 combines with J gene TRBJ2-1; 7 bases agree with TRBD2. The V gene end was trimmed by 1 base and the J gene end by 9 bases; junction bases not matched to a gene: 12. This CDR3 spans 16 amino acids. Germline values: CDR1 LNHNV, CDR2 YYDKDF (reference sequence). CDR3 coding DNA: TGTGCCACCAGCAGAGTTGGTGGGAGGGCCAATATTGAGCAGTTCTTC. Its translation: CATSRVGGRANIEQFF.

The chain employs TRBV29-1 and TRBJ2-1, with D tentatively TRBD2 (5 bases). The CDR3 spans 12 residues. Germline V CDR1 and CDR2: SQVTM, ANQGSEA. Trimming took off 7 bases at V and 9 bases at J, with 16 bases between the two ends. The CDR3, as DNA: TGCAGCGACTTCGACGGGGTGGGTGAGCAGTTCTTC. This gives the protein CSDFDGVGEQFF.

The chain links TRBV19 to TRBJ2-3; TRBD2 is a possible D gene (6 bases). V lost 4 bases to trimming and J lost 6 bases, with 17 bases between them. The CDR3 is 15 amino acids. Germline-derived CDR1 and CDR2 are LNHDA and SQIVND (reference sequence). This CDR3 is CASSRPRAGSDTQYF. CDR3 nucleotide sequence: TGTGCCAGTAGTAGGCCTAGGGCGGGATCTGATACGCAGTATTTT.

J is TRBJ1-2 and V is TRBV27; D is uncertain. CDR1 is MNHEY, CDR2 SMNVEV, per germline (reference sequence). The CDR3 runs to 18 residues. Trimming removed 1 base at V and 5 bases at J, with 23 bases between. As DNA, the CDR3 is TGTGCCAGCAGTTTATATCCGGTAGCAGTTCCGCCCGAATATGGCTACACCTTC. It is translated as CASSLYPVAVPPEYGYTF.